The 19 T cell receptor beta chains below were found in one sample sequenced in a study of T cell responses to AZD1222 COVID-19 vaccine. Sequencing used immunoSEQ multiplex PCR; TCRdb keeps in-frame clones, though not all of them. The sample has approximately 120,000 clones; 85% to 90% are singletons. The input for sequencing was peripheral blood, taken 28 days after the second AZD1222 dose. The receptors here all came from an adult who received the AZD1222 COVID-19 vaccine.

This clone appeared a few times. The chain recombines TRBV6-4 with TRBJ1-6; 7 bases match TRBD1. V shed 0 bases, J shed 6 bases, and the junction held 2 bases outside the gene matches. The CDR3 has 15 amino acids. CDR1 MRHNA and CDR2 SNTAGT come from the germline V gene. CDR3 coding DNA: TGTGCCAGCAGTGACTCGACAGGGTTTAATTCACCCCTCCACTTT. Its protein is CASSDSTGFNSPLHF.

This clone was recorded once. The rearrangement links TRBV23-1 to TRBJ2-3, with D perhaps being TRBD1 or TRBD2 (6 bases each). TRBV23-1 is filed as an ORF, its function uncertain. The V and J ends lost 0 bases and 4 bases respectively, with 14 bases between them. The CDR3 is 16 amino acids. CDR3 protein: CASSQSYGGLSDTQYF. CDR3 in DNA: TGCGCCAGCAGTCAATCTTATGGGGGGCTGTCAGATACGCAGTATTTT.

V gene TRBV19 combines with J gene TRBJ1-2; 8 bases agree with TRBD1. This CDR3 spans 13 amino acids. Unmatched junction bases numbered 5, after V lost 3 bases and J lost 8 bases. Germline CDR1 reads LNHDA; CDR2 reads SQIVND (reference sequence). CDR3 protein: CASSIGQGGGYTF. CDR3 sequence (DNA): TGTGCCAGTAGTATCGGACAGGGCGGAGGCTACACCTTC.

The chain carries TRBV24-1 and TRBJ1-6, with D unclear. V was shortened by 0 bases and J by 9 bases, with 23 bases between the two germline ends. Germline V lookup: CDR1 KGHDR, CDR2 SFDVKD. This CDR3 has 19 amino acids. CDR3 DNA sequence: TGTGCCACCAGTGATTTGCTCCGGCACGATCGTTTCCCAGGTTCACCCCTCCACTTT. This translates into CATSDLLRHDRFPGSPLHF.

The chain is built from TRBV18 and TRBJ2-7; D remains unclear. The CDR3 runs to 19 residues. The ends were cut back, 2 bases at V and 0 bases at J, with 23 bases in the middle. Germline V lookup: CDR1 KGHSH, CDR2 LQKENI. CDR3 in amino acids: CASSPSSYSKITSSYEQYF. CDR3 bases: TGTGCCAGCTCACCATCTTCCTACTCGAAAATTACGAGCTCCTACGAGCAGTACTTC.

The chain recombines TRBV6-2 or TRBV6-3 with TRBJ2-4, with a possible D match to TRBD1 (5 bases). There are 14 residues in the CDR3. Germline loops: CDR1 MNHEY, CDR2 SVGEGT. The V end was cut by 5 bases, the J end by 1 base, with 9 bases between. The CDR3 loop is CASSQQGAKNIQYF. The CDR3 DNA follows: TGTGCCAGCAGTCAGCAGGGTGCCAAAAACATTCAGTACTTC.

The chain combines TRBV28 with TRBJ1-6; D ambiguous. The CDR3 spans 12 residues. Germline V CDR1 and CDR2: MDHEN, SYDVKM. V lost 3 bases and J lost 8, with 5 bases in between. DNA of the CDR3: TGTGCCAGCAGTTTGGAGCATTCACCCCTCCACTTT. The encoded protein is CASSLEHSPLHF.

V is TRBV2 and J is TRBJ1-5, with TRBD1 as a possible D gene (6 bases). V lost 6 bases and J lost 5, with 11 bases in between. Per the germline V gene, CDR1 is SNHLY and CDR2 is FYNNEI. The CDR3 has 13 residues. The CDR3: CASRSGGHQPQHF. The CDR3 DNA sequence: TGTGCCAGCAGGTCGGGGGGGCATCAGCCCCAGCATTTT.

The CDR3 spells CAWSDSDYGYTF. The CDR3 DNA reads as TGTGCCTGGAGTGATAGTGACTATGGCTACACCTTC. The V call is TRBV30, the J call TRBJ1-2; D gene unclear. CDR3 length: 12 residues. Germline V lookup: CDR1 GTSNPN, CDR2 SVGIG (reference sequence). Between the trimmed V and J ends, which lost 1 base and 3 bases, there was a span of 6 bases.

The chain links TRBV28 to TRBJ1-1; tentatively, D is TRBD1 (5 bases). This CDR3 contains 14 residues. V was cut by 2 bases and J by 3 bases, with 10 bases left in between. The germline V gene encodes CDR1 MDHEN and CDR2 SYDVKM. The CDR3 sequence: CASSLPGWDTEAFF. In nucleotides, the CDR3 is TGTGCCAGCAGTTTACCAGGGTGGGACACTGAAGCTTTCTTT.

This chain links TRBV2 with TRBJ2-7, with TRBD1 identical over 11 bases. Germline V lookup: CDR1 SNHLY, CDR2 FYNNEI. After removal of 2 bases from V and 7 bases from J, the junction contained 4 bases not matched to a gene. The CDR3 runs 14 residues. CDR3 sequence (DNA): TGTGCCAGCAGTGAATCGGACAGGGGGCTAGAGCAGTACTTC. Encoded protein: CASSESDRGLEQYF.

This clone was seen a few times. The chain employs TRBV27 and TRBJ1-2, with 7 bases lining up with TRBD1. In germline, CDR1 is MNHEY, CDR2 SMNVEV (reference sequence). The ends lost 6 bases at V and 6 bases at J; junction bases unmatched: 4. The length of the CDR3 is 12 residues. The CDR3 region has the DNA TGTGCCAGCAGCCTTACAGGGGATGGCTACACCTTC. Protein: CASSLTGDGYTF.

The chain employs TRBV11-2 and TRBJ2-7, with D possibly being TRBD1 (6 bases). V was shortened by 1 base and J by 1 base, with 11 bases between the two germline ends. CDR1 SGHAT and CDR2 FQNNGV come from the germline V gene. This CDR3 region has 15 residues. This chain's CDR3 is CASSLVLDSSYEQYF. As DNA, the CDR3 is TGTGCCAGCAGCTTAGTTTTGGACAGTTCCTACGAGCAGTACTTC.

V gene TRBV2 combines with J gene TRBJ1-6; TRBD1 aligns across 7 bases. Germline V gene sequence: CDR1 SNHLY, CDR2 FYNNEI. With V trimmed by 5 bases and J by 3 bases, 7 bases remained unmatched. The CDR3 is 16 residues long. CDR3 bases: TGTGCCAGCAGTCTTGACAGGGCCGGCTATAATTCACCCCTCCACTTT. This codes for CASSLDRAGYNSPLHF.

The CDR3 here is CASSEPGQGFSPLHF. Here the CDR3 DNA reads TGTGCCAGCAGTGAACCGGGACAGGGGTTTTCACCCCTCCACTTT. The gene calls are TRBV6-1 and TRBJ1-6, with TRBD1 identical over 10 bases. V was clipped by 2 bases and J by 9 bases; unmatched bases: 4. The germline CDR1 and CDR2 sequences are MNHNS and SASEGT. The CDR3 is 15 residues long.

V is TRBV24-1 and J is TRBJ1-4; D uncertain. The CDR3 contains 12 residues. The germline gives CDR1 KGHDR, CDR2 SFDVKD. V dropped 4 bases and J dropped 4 bases, with 3 bases sitting between them. The CDR3 DNA sequence: TGTGCCACCAGTGAGAGTAATGAAAAACTGTTTTTT. Amino acids: CATSESNEKLFF.

This sequence joins TRBV28 and TRBJ1-2, with a tentative D call TRBD1 (5 bases). Germline V gene data show CDR1 as MDHEN and CDR2 as SYDVKM. The CDR3 covers 13 residues. The V end was cut by 3 bases, the J end by 3 bases, with 8 bases between. CDR3 in amino acids: CASSLGLDYGYTF. CDR3 nucleotide sequence: TGTGCCAGCAGTTTGGGACTGGACTATGGCTACACCTTC.

This chain connects TRBV4-1 to TRBJ1-2; 9 bases are shared with TRBD1. Germline CDR1 MGHRA, CDR2 YSYEKL. The CDR3 consists of 16 residues. Losses at the gene ends were 1 base for V and 7 bases for J; bases not matched to a gene: 10. The CDR3 spells CASSQVPGQGVSGYTF. Written as DNA, the CDR3 is TGCGCCAGCAGCCAAGTTCCGGGACAGGGAGTGAGTGGCTACACCTTC.

V usage is TRBV5-1 and J usage is TRBJ2-1; TRBD1 aligns across 7 bases. The CDR3 sequence is 15 residues long. Germline V gives CDR1 SGHRS, CDR2 YFSETQ. Trimming removed 0 bases from V and 5 bases from J; junction bases left unmatched: 5. The chain's CDR3 is CASSLEGQNNNEQFF. In DNA form, the CDR3 reads TGCGCCAGCAGCTTGGAGGGACAGAACAACAATGAGCAGTTCTTC.